Sequencing of this T cell receptor (beta chain) was carried out in a study of cytomegalovirus exposure and HLA in healthy donors. Notes on this clone: The antigen remains unidentified.

CDR1 and CDR2 (germline): SGHAT, FQNNGV. Germline trimming cut 3 bases from V and 4 bases from J; bases unmatched to any gene: 8. CDR3 size: 15 residues. Study outcomes and limitations: Specificity for CMV antigens was confirmed in vitro for a few of the CMV-associated chains.

60 Vbeta and 13 Jbeta primers were used in PCR. TCRdb's copy holds only in-frame clones and misses some; the assay was immunoSEQ multiplex PCR. Here the sample spans 120,000 or so clones, about 80% being singletons. Source material: PBMCs. This clonotype was obtained from a woman aged 55-75 years in good health and CMV-seropositive. The chain joins TRBV11-2 to TRBJ1-1, with 7 bases lining up with TRBD1. Here the CDR3 reads CASSFAFRGSTEAFF. The CDR3 coding sequence is TGTGCCAGCAGCTTCGCCTTCAGGGGGAGCACTGAAGCTTTCTTT.